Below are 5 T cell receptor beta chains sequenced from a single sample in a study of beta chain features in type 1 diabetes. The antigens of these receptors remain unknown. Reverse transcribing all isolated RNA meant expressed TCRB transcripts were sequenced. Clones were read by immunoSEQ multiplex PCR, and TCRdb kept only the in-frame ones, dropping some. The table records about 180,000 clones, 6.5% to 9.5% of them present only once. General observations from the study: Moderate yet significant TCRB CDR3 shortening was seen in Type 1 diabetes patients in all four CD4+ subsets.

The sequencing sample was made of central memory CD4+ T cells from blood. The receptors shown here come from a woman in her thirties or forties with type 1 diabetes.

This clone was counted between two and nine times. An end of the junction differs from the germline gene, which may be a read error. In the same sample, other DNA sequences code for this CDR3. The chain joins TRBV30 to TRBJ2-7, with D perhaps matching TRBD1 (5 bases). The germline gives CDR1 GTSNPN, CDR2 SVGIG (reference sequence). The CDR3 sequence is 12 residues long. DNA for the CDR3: TGTGCATGGAATAGGGGAACCTACGAGCAGTACTTC. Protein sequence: CAWNRGTYEQYF.

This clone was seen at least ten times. The CDR3 nucleotides read TGTGCCAGCAGCTTAGGGCGGACGGGATCCGAGACCCAGTACTTC. Residues: CASSLGRTGSETQYF. J is TRBJ2-5 and V is TRBV7-9, with a weak D call TRBD2 (5 bases). CDR3 length: 15 residues. Per germline, CDR1 SEHNR and CDR2 FQNEAQ (reference sequence). The V end lost 1 base, the J end lost 5 bases, and 14 bases lay between the germline ends.

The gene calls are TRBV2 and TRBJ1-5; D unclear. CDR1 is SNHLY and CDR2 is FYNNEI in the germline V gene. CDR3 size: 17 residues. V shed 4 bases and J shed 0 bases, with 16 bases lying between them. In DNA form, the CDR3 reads TGTGCCAGCAGTGTATCGCGGTCAACCGATAGCAATCAGCCCCAGCATTTT. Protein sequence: CASSVSRSTDSNQPQHF. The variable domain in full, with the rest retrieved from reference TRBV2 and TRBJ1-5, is EPEVTQTPSHQVTQMGQEVILRCVPISNHLYFYWYRQILGQKVEFLVSFYNNEISEKSEIFDDQFSVERPDGSNFTLKIRSTKLEDSAMYFCASSVSRSTDSNQPQHFGDGTRLSIL.

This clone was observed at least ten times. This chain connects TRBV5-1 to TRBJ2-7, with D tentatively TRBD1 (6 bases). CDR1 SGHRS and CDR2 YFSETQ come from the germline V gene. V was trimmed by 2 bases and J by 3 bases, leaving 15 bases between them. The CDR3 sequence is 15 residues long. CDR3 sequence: CASSFTGTQNYEQYF. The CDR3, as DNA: TGCGCCAGCAGCTTTACCGGGACACAGAACTACGAGCAGTACTTC.

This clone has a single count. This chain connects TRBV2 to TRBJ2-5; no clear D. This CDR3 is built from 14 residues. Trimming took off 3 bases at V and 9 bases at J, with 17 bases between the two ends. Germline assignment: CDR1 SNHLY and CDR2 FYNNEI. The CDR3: CASSDGDWSIPQYF. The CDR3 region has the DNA TGTGCCAGCAGTGACGGAGACTGGAGCATCCCCCAGTACTTC.